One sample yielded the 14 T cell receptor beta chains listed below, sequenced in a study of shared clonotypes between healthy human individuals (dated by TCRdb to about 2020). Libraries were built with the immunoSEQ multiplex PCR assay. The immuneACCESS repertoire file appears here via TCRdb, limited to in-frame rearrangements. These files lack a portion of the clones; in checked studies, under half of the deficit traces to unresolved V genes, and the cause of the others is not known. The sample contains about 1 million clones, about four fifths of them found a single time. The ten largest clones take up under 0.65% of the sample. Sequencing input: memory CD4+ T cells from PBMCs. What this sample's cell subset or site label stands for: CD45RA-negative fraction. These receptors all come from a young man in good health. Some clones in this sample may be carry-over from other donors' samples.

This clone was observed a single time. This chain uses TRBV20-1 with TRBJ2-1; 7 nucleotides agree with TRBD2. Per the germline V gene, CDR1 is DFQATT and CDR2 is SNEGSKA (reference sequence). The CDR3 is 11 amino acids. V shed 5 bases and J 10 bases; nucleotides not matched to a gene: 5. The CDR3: CSAEREREQFF. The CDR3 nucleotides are TGCAGTGCTGAGCGGGAACGGGAGCAGTTCTTC.

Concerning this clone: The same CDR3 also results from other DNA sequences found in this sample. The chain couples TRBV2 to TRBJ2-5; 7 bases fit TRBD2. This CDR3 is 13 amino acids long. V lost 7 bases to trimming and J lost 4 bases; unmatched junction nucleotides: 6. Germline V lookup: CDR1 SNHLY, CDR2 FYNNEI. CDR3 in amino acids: CASTGERGETQYF. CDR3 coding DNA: TGTGCCAGCACCGGGGAGCGGGGAGAGACCCAGTACTTC.

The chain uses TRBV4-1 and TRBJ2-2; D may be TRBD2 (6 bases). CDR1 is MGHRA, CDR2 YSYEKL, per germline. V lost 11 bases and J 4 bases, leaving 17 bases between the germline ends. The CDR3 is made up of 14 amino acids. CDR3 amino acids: CAASGGSFTGELFF. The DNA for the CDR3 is TGCGCCGCGTCTGGAGGGTCGTTCACCGGGGAGCTGTTTTTT.

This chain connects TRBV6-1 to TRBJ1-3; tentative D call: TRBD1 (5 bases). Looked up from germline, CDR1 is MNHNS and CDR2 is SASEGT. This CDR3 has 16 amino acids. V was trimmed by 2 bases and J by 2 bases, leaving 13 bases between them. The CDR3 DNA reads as TGTGCCAGCAGTGAAATTGGGGCACAGGCTGGAAACACCATATATTTT. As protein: CASSEIGAQAGNTIYF.

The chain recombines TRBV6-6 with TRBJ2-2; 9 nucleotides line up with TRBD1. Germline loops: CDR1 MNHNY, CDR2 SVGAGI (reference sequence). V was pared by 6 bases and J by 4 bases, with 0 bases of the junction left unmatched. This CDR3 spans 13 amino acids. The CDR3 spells CASRDRGTGELFF. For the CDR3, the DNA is TGTGCCAGCAGGGACAGGGGCACCGGGGAGCTGTTTTTT.

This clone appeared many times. CDR3 in DNA: TGTGCCAGCATCGACGGGGGAGCGGGGAGCAATGAGCAGTTCTTC. As protein: CASIDGGAGSNEQFF. The rearrangement links TRBV6-5 to TRBJ2-1, with 7 bases matching TRBD2. This CDR3 region has 15 residues. CDR1 is MNHEY, CDR2 SVGAGI, per germline. Losses at the gene ends were 7 bases for V and 6 bases for J; bases not matched to a gene: 12.

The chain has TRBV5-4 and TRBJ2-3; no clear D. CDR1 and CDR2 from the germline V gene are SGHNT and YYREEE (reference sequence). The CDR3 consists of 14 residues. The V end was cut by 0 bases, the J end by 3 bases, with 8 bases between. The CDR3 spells CASSLASPTDTQYF. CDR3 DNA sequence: TGTGCCAGCAGCTTGGCCAGCCCAACAGATACGCAGTATTTT.

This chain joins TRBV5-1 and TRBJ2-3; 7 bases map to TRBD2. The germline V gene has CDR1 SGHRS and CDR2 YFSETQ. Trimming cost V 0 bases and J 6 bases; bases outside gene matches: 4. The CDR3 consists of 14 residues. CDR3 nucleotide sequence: TGCGCCAGCAGCTTGGCTGAGGGAGGGGATACGCAGTATTTT. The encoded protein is CASSLAEGGDTQYF.

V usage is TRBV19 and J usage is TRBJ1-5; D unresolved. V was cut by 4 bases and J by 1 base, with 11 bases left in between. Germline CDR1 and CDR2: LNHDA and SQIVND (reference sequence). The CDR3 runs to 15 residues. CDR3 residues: CASSTNGVSNQPQHF. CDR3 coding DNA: TGTGCCAGTAGTACTAACGGGGTAAGCAATCAGCCCCAGCATTTT.

CDR3 region: CASSVNRVHYGYTF. In nucleotides, the CDR3 is TGTGCCAGCAGCGTCAACAGGGTCCACTATGGCTACACCTTC. The J gene is TRBJ1-2, the V gene TRBV13; D possibly corresponds to TRBD1 (6 bases). The V end was cut by 5 bases, the J end by 3 bases, with 13 bases between. The germline CDR1 and CDR2 sequences are PRHDT and FYEKMQ (reference sequence). The CDR3 sequence is 14 residues long.

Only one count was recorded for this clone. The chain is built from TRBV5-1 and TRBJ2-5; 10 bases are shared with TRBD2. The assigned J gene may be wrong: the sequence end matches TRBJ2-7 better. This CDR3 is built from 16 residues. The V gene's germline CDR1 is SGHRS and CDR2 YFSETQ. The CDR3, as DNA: TGCGCCAGCAGCTTGACGTCTAGCGGGAGTCGGGGCGAGCAGTACTTC. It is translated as CASSLTSSGSRGEQYF.

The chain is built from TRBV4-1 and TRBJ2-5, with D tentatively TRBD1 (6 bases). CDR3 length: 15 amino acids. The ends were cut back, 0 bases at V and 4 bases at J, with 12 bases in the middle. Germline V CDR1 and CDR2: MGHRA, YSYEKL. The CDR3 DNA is TGCGCCAGCAGCCAAGATTCAAGCAGGGGAGAGACCCAGTACTTC. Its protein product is CASSQDSSRGETQYF.

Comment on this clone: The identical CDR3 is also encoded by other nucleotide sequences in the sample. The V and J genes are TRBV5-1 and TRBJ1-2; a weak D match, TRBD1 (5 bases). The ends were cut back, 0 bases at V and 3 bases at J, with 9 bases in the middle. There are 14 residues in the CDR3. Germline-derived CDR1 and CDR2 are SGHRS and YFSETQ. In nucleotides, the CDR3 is TGCGCCAGCAGCTTGGATGGCAGGGACTATGGCTACACCTTC. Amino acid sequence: CASSLDGRDYGYTF.

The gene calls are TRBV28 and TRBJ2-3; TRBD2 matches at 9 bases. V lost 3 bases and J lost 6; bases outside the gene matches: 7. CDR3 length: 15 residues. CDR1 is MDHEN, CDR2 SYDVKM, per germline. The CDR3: CASSFAGGPWDTQYF. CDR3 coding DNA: TGTGCCAGCAGTTTCGCGGGAGGGCCCTGGGATACGCAGTATTTT.